This T cell receptor beta chain was sequenced in a study of memory CD8 T cells in hepatitis C reinfection (dated by TCRdb to the late 2010s). Study-wide context: Among the donors, a few cleared two back-to-back HCV infections on their own, whereas two got rid of a primary infection but ended up chronically infected after reinfection. The peak reinfection time point was selected on the basis of previously published longitudinal tetramer+ CD8 T cell frequency data. Peak reinfection samples were obtained 3 to 8 weeks after detection of reinfection. Across an HCV reinfection episode in four or five donors, the study followed the TCR beta repertoire of virus-specific CD8 T cells over time. Between 2009 and 2012, 4 or 5 reinfection cases with stored pre-reinfection samples were identified. HCV reinfection was defined as a positive HCV RNA test following two negative tests taken at least 60 days apart. In the reinfection study, participants who had previously resolved an HCV infection were followed up every 3 months.

CDR1 MDHEN and CDR2 SYDVKM are derived from the germline V gene. Taken from cysteine to phenylalanine, the CDR3 has 13 residues. Here the CDR3 DNA is all that survives: 39 bases in frame from base 1. V lost 4 bases and J lost 7 bases; the stretch between them is 11 bases long. General study outcomes and caveats: Because the study included only a few donors, definitive conclusions about public clonotypes linked to secondary clearance could not be reached.

The library was built by means of the immunoSEQ multiplex PCR assay. Genomic DNA was extracted from the sorted cells, and Adaptive Biotechnologies' automated high-throughput method was used to sequence the TCR beta V, D and J regions. A two-step, bias-controlled multiplex PCR was used to amplify the CDR3 regions. An Illumina instrument was used to sequence the amplified TCR beta libraries. In the authors' own workflow: The demultiplexed reads were processed to cut down on amplification and sequencing bias, and the IMGT database was used to assign CDR3 sequences to gene families. ImmunoSEQ software version 2.0 was used to analyze the repertoire data. Clonotype lists were filtered to remove out-of-frame sequences and sequences containing stop codons in the CDR3. Clonotypes with a frequency below 0.01% were excluded because such clonotypes corresponded to less than one cell. Richness was calculated by dividing observed richness by the number of input cells, and evenness was calculated by dividing Shannon entropy by the log of observed richness. Repertoire diversity and the similarity between time points were measured using Simpson diversity and Morisita-Horn overlap indices. Clonotypes were categorized as dominant (>1%), sub-dominant (0.5-0.99%), low abundance (0.1-0.49%) or lowest abundance (<0.1%). For the germline index, total nucleotide additions were subtracted from total CDR3 length, and that difference was then divided by total CDR3 length. Entries here come from immuneACCESS through TCRdb and include only in-frame sequences with V and J called. Some clones fail to appear in such tables; in the studies checked, an unresolved V gene covers under half of the shortfall, and the cause of the remainder is unknown. Clonal size and the V and J genes are those of that table, whereas D and trimming came from the DNA. In all, the sample holds under 50,000 clones, and around nine tenths of those were seen once. Jointly, the top ten make up around 1.2% of the sample.

Turning to this clone: What this receptor recognizes is not known. No base qualities exist here, and no much larger clone lies one base off it.

The intended sense of this specimen's time point label: peak reinfection, 3 to 8 weeks after reinfection detection. TCR sequencing was performed on the sorted cells directly ex vivo, without any in vitro expansion beforehand. The donors, who were people who inject drugs, were enrolled in the Montreal Acute Hepatitis C Cohort Study (HEPCO) in Canada. As controls, total naive CD8 T cells, sorted as viable CD3+ CD8+ CD45RO-, were obtained from two donors at each of the three reinfection time points. Before sorting, cryopreserved peripheral blood mononuclear cells were thawed and CD8 T cells were purified from those thawed cells. The MACS CD8+ T cell Isolation Kit was used to enrich CD8 T cells by negative selection. Cell sorting was done on a BD FACSAria II sorter with FACSDiva software, and data were analyzed with FlowJo.

The TCR comes from a man between 18 and 35 years old with hepatitis C virus infection. The source material was naive CD8+ T cells sorted from blood. The cell subset or site label corresponds to: total naive CD8+CD45RO- T cells. This receptor chain uses TRBV28 and TRBJ1-5, with a tentative D gene TRBD1 over 5 matching bases. The DNA is as follows: TGTGCCAGCAGTTCGGGAGGGGTACAGCCCCAGCATTTT. Its protein product is CASSSGGVQPQHF.